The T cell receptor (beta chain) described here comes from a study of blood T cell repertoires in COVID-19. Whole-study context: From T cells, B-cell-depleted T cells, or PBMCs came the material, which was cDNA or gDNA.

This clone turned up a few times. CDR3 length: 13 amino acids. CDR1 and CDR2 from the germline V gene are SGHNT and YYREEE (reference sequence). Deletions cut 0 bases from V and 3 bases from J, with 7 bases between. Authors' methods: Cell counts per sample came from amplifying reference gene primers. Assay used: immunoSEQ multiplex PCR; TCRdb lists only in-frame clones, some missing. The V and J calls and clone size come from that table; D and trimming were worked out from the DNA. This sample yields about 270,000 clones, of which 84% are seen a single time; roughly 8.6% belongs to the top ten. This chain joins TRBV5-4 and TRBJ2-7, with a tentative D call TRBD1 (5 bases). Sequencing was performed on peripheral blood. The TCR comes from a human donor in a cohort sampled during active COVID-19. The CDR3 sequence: CASSLDRIYEQYF. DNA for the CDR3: TGTGCCAGCAGCTTGGACAGGATCTACGAGCAGTACTTC.